This TCR beta chain comes out of a study of neurological immune-mediated disorders (dated by TCRdb to about 2019). Study-wide context: Among the approximately 35 multiple sclerosis patients, relapsing-remitting MS accounted for approximately 31 and secondary progressive MS accounted for 3. The study compared peripheral blood TCR-beta repertoires of HTLV-I-associated myelopathy (HAM/TSP) patients, multiple sclerosis patients and healthy controls using UMI-based sequencing. The approximately 98 TCR-beta libraries included longitudinal samples, technical triplicates and paired sorted CD4+ and CD8+ T-cell subsets alongside PBMC samples. Of the approximately 66 subjects in the cohort, around 14 were HAM/TSP patients, some 34 were multiple sclerosis patients, and roughly 20 were healthy controls.

On the study overall, not on this receptor specifically: Phylogenetic analysis grouped repertoires from 18 of 34 MS patients into a cluster of related CDR3 sequences, suggesting a possible repertoire-level signature. Across subjects, expanded clones never shared an identical CDR3 amino acid sequence, which suggests that the TCR-beta repertoires in every group were private. The MS cluster was not associated with any clinical or MRI features, and the authors stated that larger cohorts are needed. TCR clonal expansion was highest in HAM/TSP patients and lowest in MS patients, with MS patients falling below even healthy controls.

Reading from cysteine to phenylalanine, the CDR3 counts 15 amino acids. Only CDR3 DNA is held: 45 bases, read in frame from base 1. The germline V gene encodes CDR1 LNHNV and CDR2 YYDKDF (reference sequence). V sheds 0 bases and J sheds 7 bases, leaving 13 bases between their ends. cDNA was synthesized by template-switch 5'RACE using a primer with a 10-nucleotide random unique molecular identifier that tagged each TCR transcript. Each sequencing run produced over 200 million TCR-beta sequences covering 15-18 subjects. The RNeasy kit was used to extract total RNA. The KAPA Real-time Library Amplification kit was used to amplify TCR-beta VDJ regions with primers for the TCR constant region and the 5'RACE anchor. A first PCR added sample indexes and Illumina adaptors, after which a second PCR increased the library yield. After Ampure bead purification, the roughly 650 bp TCR product was size-selected on a 2% E-gel SizeSelection system. Before pooling, libraries had their quality checked on a Bioanalyzer, their concentration measured with Qubit, and their quantity determined with the Kapa Library Quantification kit. An Illumina HiSeq 2500 sequenced the libraries paired-end 2 x 150 bp. To increase sequence diversity, 25-30% phiX was spiked into each library pool. Regarding the original processing steps: Quality-filtered reads were processed with the UMI-based MiGEC pipeline, and over 90% of raw TCR sequences were removed by the MiGEC pipeline during error correction. IMGT germline references were used for aligning VDJ genes, and each clonotype was defined as a unique CDR3 amino acid sequence together with its V-J genes. Clonal expansion, Shannon diversity, and CDR3 relatedness (CalcPairwiseDistances, ClusterSamples) were evaluated with VDJtools, and phylogenetic trees were built with CLCbio workbench. A clone was classed as expanded if it had 8 or more unique UMIs, a cutoff based on coefficient-of-variation modelling across technical triplicates. TCRdb reprocessed the public reads (quality trimming at Q25 with fastp, clone calling with MiXCR) and kept in-frame beta chains. A single entry per CDR3 protein holds the most common genes and DNA from its merged rows. V and J calls and clone size were set by TCRdb, not the authors. This sample has 55,000 to 85,000 distinct CDR3 sequences in its table, and roughly 3.1% of those were observed once. The leading ten clones occupy under 6.5% of the sample.

Unsorted PBMC libraries were generated from 2 million PBMCs stored in RNAlater at -80 °C until RNA extraction. Multiple sclerosis patients were enrolled in a US clinical protocol under which disease progression was evaluated by magnetic resonance imaging. PBMCs were separated from peripheral blood using Ficoll-Hypaque density gradient centrifugation and then cryopreserved in liquid nitrogen. This clonotype was seen many times. There is no known antigen for this receptor. No much larger clonotype is one base removed from it; base qualities were not supplied. The chain couples TRBV15 to TRBJ1-5; the D gene is perhaps TRBD1, from 6 matching bases. This TCR was sampled from a woman aged 50 to 65 with multiple sclerosis. Specimen: PBMCs. The CDR3 loop reads CATSRDGGPNQPQHF. Here is the DNA: TGTGCCACCAGCAGAGATGGGGGGCCCAACCAGCCCCAGCATTTT. Here the CDR3 is joined to the reference TRBV15 and TRBJ1-5 genes, and the full variable domain is: DAMVIQNPRYQVTQFGKPVTLSCSQTLNHNVMYWYQQKSSQAPKLLFHYYDKDFNNEADTPDNFQSRRPNTSFCFLDIRSPGLGDTAMYLCATSRDGGPNQPQHFGDGTRLSIL.